Presented here are 21 T cell receptor beta chains from one specimen sequenced in a study of T cells after posttransplantation cyclophosphamide. A marrow graft followed busulfan-fludarabine conditioning, with cyclophosphamide on days +3 and +4. Generated by immunoSEQ multiplex PCR, the TCRdb table keeps only in-frame clones and is missing some. The data contain more than 8,500 clones, 85% to 90% of them seen just once; the ten biggest clones take up less than 30%. Sequenced material: PBMCs, taken after allogeneic stem cell transplant with posttransplant cyclophosphamide. These receptors were collected from a female patient aged 35 to 55 who received an allogeneic stem cell transplant from an unrelated donor, was CMV-positive, and had no GVHD. Some T cells here may be from the graft donor.

This chain uses TRBV12-5 with TRBJ2-5; TRBD2 might be the D (5 bases). This CDR3 comprises 12 residues. Germline CDR1 reads LGHNT; CDR2 reads FRNRAP. V dropped 0 bases and J dropped 11 bases, with 10 bases sitting between them. The CDR3 sequence is CASGLVRDEQYF. The CDR3 DNA is TGTGCTAGTGGTTTGGTACGGGATGAGCAGTACTTC.

The genes are TRBV12-2 and TRBJ2-4; TRBD1, the D gene given by the table, was not confirmed from the DNA. TRBV12-2 is assigned pseudogene status. This CDR3 region has 12 residues. In nucleotides, the CDR3 is TGTGCAAGTCGCTTAGTATCCAGGTTTAGACACTTC. This encodes CASRLVSRFRHF.

V gene TRBV27 combines with J gene TRBJ2-1; TRBD1 matches at 8 bases. The CDR3 loop spans 15 amino acids. The junction had 6 bases not matched to a gene; V was cut back by 6 bases and J by 2 bases. CDR1 is MNHEY and CDR2 is SMNVEV in the germline V gene (reference sequence). Here the CDR3 DNA reads TGTGCCAGCAGGTGGACAGGGAAAACCTACAATGAGCAGTTCTTC. Residues: CASRWTGKTYNEQFF.

The chain links TRBV29-1 to TRBJ1-1, with 9 bases matching TRBD1. V lost 3 bases to trimming and J lost 5 bases; unmatched junction nucleotides: 7. Germline V gives CDR1 SQVTM, CDR2 ANQGSEA. The CDR3 is 14 residues long. CDR3 loop: CSVDQGQGGTEAFF. The CDR3 region has the DNA TGCAGCGTTGATCAGGGACAGGGAGGTACTGAAGCTTTCTTT.

V usage is TRBV7-6 and J usage is TRBJ1-2; D not certain. Germline-derived CDR1 and CDR2 are SGHVS and FNYEAQ. Trimming cost V 1 base and J 2 bases, with 5 bases left between them. The CDR3 runs to 13 residues. The CDR3 spells CASSLGGNYGYTF. The DNA of the CDR3 is TGTGCCAGCAGCTTAGGAGGGAACTATGGCTACACCTTC.

Comments on this clone: One junction end does not reproduce the germline sequence, and a read error may be involved. The V gene is TRBV7-3, the J gene TRBJ2-1; TRBD2 matches at 8 bases. The length of the CDR3 is 15 residues. The germline V gene has CDR1 SGHTA and CDR2 FQGTGA. CDR3 residues: CASSLGTRSSNEQFF. CDR3 nucleotides: TGTGCCAGCAGCTTAGGGACTAGATCCTCCAATGAGCAGTTCTTC.

The V call is TRBV4-2, the J call TRBJ1-1, with 7 bases identical to TRBD1. The CDR3 is 14 amino acids. Germline CDR1 LGHNA, CDR2 YNFKEQ. V was pared by 4 bases and J by 6 bases, with 8 bases of the junction left unmatched. The CDR3 here is CASSPRDRRAEAFF. CDR3 nucleotides: TGTGCCAGCAGCCCCCGGGACAGAAGGGCTGAAGCTTTCTTT.

This chain links TRBV7-9 with TRBJ2-3; no definite D call. CDR3 length: 16 amino acids. V was cut by 0 bases and J by 0 bases, with 10 bases left in between. Germline V gives CDR1 SEHNR, CDR2 FQNEAQ (reference sequence). CDR3 sequence (DNA): TGTGCCAGCAGCTTAGCCGTAGCCCCTAGCACAGATACGCAGTATTTT. This encodes CASSLAVAPSTDTQYF.

This clone was picked up one time. The V call is TRBV9, the J call TRBJ2-1; weak D call: TRBD2 (6 bases). This CDR3 contains 14 residues. V lost 2 bases and J 6 bases, leaving 12 bases between the germline ends. Germline values: CDR1 SGDLS, CDR2 YYNGEE. The DNA of the CDR3 is TGTGCCAGCAGCGTTAGAGCGGGTTTCAATGAGCAGTTCTTC. Translation gives CASSVRAGFNEQFF.

This clone was recorded once. This chain connects TRBV7-2 to TRBJ2-3; 7 bases map to TRBD2. Trimming at V came to 2 bases and at J to 2 bases, leaving 4 bases not matched to a gene. The V gene's germline CDR1 is SGHTA and CDR2 FQGNSA. The CDR3 length is 15 residues. CDR3 sequence reads: CASSLKRGFTDTQYF. DNA for the CDR3: TGTGCCAGCAGCTTAAAGCGGGGATTCACAGATACGCAGTATTTT.

The chain has TRBV19 and TRBJ1-5; unclear D gene. Trimming left V 3 bases short and J 6 bases short, with 18 bases between. CDR1 and CDR2 (germline): LNHDA, SQIVND (reference sequence). The CDR3 runs to 16 residues. The chain's CDR3 is CASSMSSVQISQPQHF. The CDR3 DNA is TGTGCCAGTAGTATGTCGAGTGTACAGATCAGTCAGCCCCAGCATTTT.

V gene TRBV7-3 combines with J gene TRBJ2-2; a weak D match, TRBD1 (5 bases). With 1 base removed from V and 7 bases from J, the gap between germline ends came to 7 bases. Germline V gives CDR1 SGHTA, CDR2 FQGTGA. The CDR3 loop spans 13 amino acids. The CDR3 protein is CASSLNQGGELFF. CDR3 coding DNA: TGTGCCAGCAGCTTAAATCAGGGCGGGGAGCTGTTTTTT.

This chain links TRBV7-2 with TRBJ2-7, with 7 positions matching TRBD1. Losses at the gene ends were 4 bases for V and 2 bases for J; bases not matched to a gene: 5. This CDR3 spans 14 amino acids. Germline V gene sequence: CDR1 SGHTA, CDR2 FQGNSA. The CDR3 loop reads CASSSTGTTYEQYF. CDR3 coding DNA: TGTGCCAGCAGCTCGACAGGGACAACCTACGAGCAGTACTTC.

The chain employs TRBV9 and TRBJ2-3; TRBD1 matches at 10 bases. Trimming cost V 7 bases and J 1 base; bases outside gene matches: 6. Germline V CDR1 and CDR2: SGDLS, YYNGEE. The CDR3 length is 15 residues. The CDR3 here is CASQPTGGGTDTQYF. The CDR3 DNA reads TGTGCCAGCCAGCCGACAGGGGGCGGCACAGATACGCAGTATTTT.

The genes are TRBV10-3 and TRBJ2-5; TRBD2 aligns across 13 bases. V lost 5 bases, J lost 5 bases, and 5 bases stayed unmatched. Germline CDR1 and CDR2: ENHRY and SYGVKD. CDR3 length: 15 residues. For the CDR3, the DNA is TGTGCCATCAGTCGACTAGCGGGGGGCCTTGAGACCCAGTACTTC. It encodes CAISRLAGGLETQYF.

This clone was counted only a few times. The genes are TRBV10-3 and TRBJ2-7; D perhaps matches TRBD1 (6 bases). Germline CDR1 and CDR2: ENHRY and SYGVKD. The CDR3 runs to 13 residues. V gave up 1 base and J gave up 3 bases, with 7 bases separating them. This CDR3 reads CAISEWGLYEQYF. The CDR3 coding sequence is TGTGCCATCAGTGAGTGGGGGCTCTACGAGCAGTACTTC.

The chain is built from TRBV19 and TRBJ1-6; TRBD1 matches at 9 bases. The length of the CDR3 is 15 residues. Germline V gene lookup returns CDR1 LNHDA and CDR2 SQIVND (reference sequence). V lost 6 bases and J lost 9; bases outside the gene matches: 9. CDR3 amino acids: CASSQGQGIFSPLHF. The DNA of the CDR3 is TGTGCCAGTAGCCAAGGACAGGGGATTTTTTCACCCCTCCACTTT.

The chain carries TRBV5-1 and TRBJ1-4, with a possible D match to TRBD1 (5 bases). Germline CDR1 is SGHRS and CDR2 is YFSETQ. The CDR3 runs 17 residues. V gave up 0 bases and J gave up 7 bases, with 19 bases separating them. In DNA, the CDR3 is TGCGCCAGCAGCTTGGCCTCGGTGGGGACGGGGGGTGAAAAACTGTTTTTT. This gives the protein CASSLASVGTGGEKLFF.

This chain joins TRBV13 and TRBJ2-1; 9 nucleotides line up with TRBD1. The CDR3 is 16 residues long. The V segment lost 4 bases and the J segment 3 bases; nucleotides outside the gene matches: 7. Germline lookup yields CDR1 PRHDT and CDR2 FYEKMQ (reference sequence). In DNA, the CDR3 is TGTGCCAGCAGCTCAACGGGACAGGGACTCTACAATGAGCAGTTCTTC. Protein product: CASSSTGQGLYNEQFF.

The chain couples TRBV5-4 to TRBJ1-1; D is unclear. V was clipped by 3 bases and J by 5 bases, with 8 bases between them. In germline, CDR1 is SGHNT, CDR2 YYREEE (reference sequence). The CDR3 totals 12 residues. The CDR3 nucleotides are TGTGCCAGCAGCTCAAGGGAGACTGAAGCTTTCTTT. It codes for CASSSRETEAFF.

V usage is TRBV4-1 and J usage is TRBJ2-7; D gene uncertain. Germline-derived CDR1 and CDR2 are MGHRA and YSYEKL. The CDR3 sequence is 14 residues long. Trimming took off 1 base at V and 5 bases at J, with 12 bases between the two ends. CDR3 protein: CASSQVLPFDEQYF. The CDR3 DNA follows: TGCGCCAGCAGCCAAGTTCTACCGTTCGACGAGCAGTACTTC.